A few counts support the clone carrying this TCR beta chain. The data are from a study of T cell changes during pregnancy in multiple sclerosis. The CDR3 totals 18 residues. The V segment lost 3 bases and the J segment 2 bases; nucleotides outside the gene matches: 13. This table comes from immunoSEQ multiplex PCR, and its TCRdb copy is limited to in-frame clones, with some not included. The repertoire holds roughly 42,000 clones, with roughly 90% as singletons. Sequenced here: CD4+ T cells from peripheral blood mononuclear cells, sampled in the second trimester of pregnancy. The source is a female donor with multiple sclerosis, enrolled in a pregnancy study. This chain links TRBV23-1 with TRBJ1-1; 9 bases fit TRBD1. TRBV23-1 is identified as an open reading frame with a role that is uncertain. CDR3 region: CASSHFTGTGRGNTEAFF. CDR3 coding DNA: TGCGCCAGCAGTCATTTTACCGGGACAGGGAGGGGTAACACTGAAGCTTTCTTT.